Here is one T cell receptor beta chain with its context. This clone's antigen is unknown. No clone much larger than this one lies a single base away; base qualities are absent. Artificial thymic organoids were built by aggregating human HSPCs with MS5 murine stromal cells transduced with human DLL1, cultured at an air-liquid interface. Hematopoietic stem and progenitor cells that were CD34+CD3-, FACS-purified and depleted of residual T cells served as the seed cells for the organoids. Organoids were cultured in serum-free RB27 medium: RPMI 1640 supplemented with B27, FLT3L, IL-7 and ascorbic acid. Organoid and thymic CD3+TCRalphabeta+CD8 single positive T cells were FACS sorted before RNA extraction. For each sample, total RNA was purified from roughly 40,000 to 200,000 sorted cells using the RNeasy Micro kit, and RNA quality was assessed on an Agilent RNA 6000 Nano chip. This sample is drawn from a study of T cells generated in artificial thymic organoids (dated by TCRdb to 2015 to 2018). Concerning the study at large: The study compared the TCR alpha and beta CDR3 repertoires of CD8 single positive T cells derived from in vitro artificial thymic organoids against those of naive CD8 T cells from thymus and peripheral blood. The repertoire sequencing data shown were described as representative of three independent experiments.

Broad study findings and their caveats: Organoid-derived CD8 single positive T cells showed physiological TCR clonotype diversity comparable to thymic and blood naive CD8 T cells. Organoid-derived T cells did not show skewed Valpha or Vbeta usage, which argues against unconventional lineages or clonal expansions being dominant.

CDR1 and CDR2 (MGHRA, YSYEKL) derive from the germline V gene. The CDR3 measures 17 amino acids from cysteine to phenylalanine. The only DNA kept is the CDR3, 51 bases in frame from the first base. V was cut back by 4 bases and J by 6 bases, leaving a gap of 21 bases between them. TCRalpha and TCRbeta libraries were amplified in separate semi-nested PCR reactions using Advantage 2 and reverse primers located in the TRAC or TRBC constant regions. Between about 3.5 and 550 ng of total RNA was used as input for first-strand cDNA synthesis. The TCR cDNA libraries were generated by 5'-RACE using the SMARTer PCR cDNA Synthesis kit, with a poly-dT primer driving first-strand synthesis. Semi-nested constant-region reverse primers carried 5-nucleotide sample-specific barcodes, and products were cleaned with the Zymo DNA Clean and Concentrator-5 kit. Up to ten barcoded samples were pooled, ligated to Illumina adaptors and sequenced as 2 x 150 bp paired-end reads on an Illumina MiSeq. Processing in the source paper ran as follows. After demultiplexing, reads were aligned using BLAT against a custom library built from IMGT containing every combination of human TRAV, TRAJ, TRBV, TRBD and TRBJ. The best BLAT hits were picked using pslCDnaFilter (-maxAligns=1, -ignoreIntrons), and custom Perl scripts were used to calculate clonotype frequencies. In TCRdb, the public reads were trimmed at Q25 with fastp and aligned with MiXCR, with productive beta chains retained. Here each entry gathers all rows of one CDR3 protein and keeps the most common genes and DNA. The V and J calls here are based on TCRdb, not the publication. The sample data list about 5,300 distinct CDR3 sequences, and less than 30% of these were observed just once. Roughly 3% of the sample goes to the ten largest clones.

This chain is built from TRBV4-1 and TRBJ2-2; no D gene is confidently identified. This receptor was taken from a human donor who gave cord blood stem cells for thymic organoid culture, a cardiac surgery patient who gave postnatal thymus, or a blood donor (not recorded which). The sequencing input was naive CD8+ T cells grown in artificial thymic organoids from cord blood stem and progenitor cells. The intended sense of this specimen's cell subset or site label: CD3+TCRalphabeta+CD8SP T cells; for blood, CD45RO-CCR7+ naive CD8+ T cells. The base sequence is TGCGCCAGCAGCCCTCCCCGGTGCACCCCCCTGTCCGGGGAGCTGTTTTTT. Its amino acids are CASSPPRCTPLSGELFF.